The 10 T cell receptor beta chains in this list originate from one sample, sequenced in a study of blood T cell repertoires in COVID-19. The data were produced by immunoSEQ multiplex PCR, yet TCRdb's version contains in-frame clones alone and is incomplete. The sample holds 150,000 to 200,000 clones, 87% seen once. What was sequenced was peripheral blood. These receptor sequences come from a man aged 60 to 75 with active or convalescent COVID-19.

The chain carries TRBV5-1 and TRBJ1-3; no reliable D call. This CDR3 is built from 14 residues. The germline V gene encodes CDR1 SGHRS and CDR2 YFSETQ. V was pared by 2 bases and J by 0 bases, with 6 bases between. CDR3 sequence reads: CASSFESSGNTIYF. The DNA for the CDR3 is TGCGCCAGCAGCTTCGAGAGCTCTGGAAACACCATATATTTT. Complete variable domain (other parts from reference TRBV5-1 and TRBJ1-3): KAGVTQTPRYLIKTRGQQVTLSCSPISGHRSVSWYQQTPGQGLQFLFEYFSETQRNKGNFPGRFSGRQFSNSRSEMNVSTLELGDSALYLCASSFESSGNTIYFGEGSWLTVV.

This CDR3 is CAIRGTGGDQPQHF. The CDR3 nucleotides read TGTGCCATCAGGGGGACAGGGGGCGATCAGCCCCAGCATTTT. The chain links TRBV10-3 to TRBJ1-5; TRBD1 matches at 12 bases. The CDR3 has 14 amino acids. Looked up from germline, CDR1 is ENHRY and CDR2 is SYGVKD. V lost 6 bases to trimming and J lost 5 bases; unmatched junction nucleotides: 2.

The gene calls are TRBV19 and TRBJ1-3; D is undetermined. The germline gives CDR1 LNHDA, CDR2 SQIVND (reference sequence). V was trimmed by 6 bases and J by 0 bases, leaving 12 bases between them. The length of the CDR3 is 15 residues. The DNA for the CDR3 is TGTGCCAGTAGCCCCGCGGGAACCTCTGGAAACACCATATATTTT. Translation gives CASSPAGTSGNTIYF.

The chain links TRBV7-2 to TRBJ1-5, with a possible D match to TRBD1 (5 bases). Germline CDR1 and CDR2: SGHTA and FQGNSA. The CDR3 spans 15 residues. Trimming shortened V by 1 base and J by 4 bases, and 11 bases separated the two germline ends. CDR3 bases: TGTGCCAGCAGCTTAGTTTTATCAGGGAATCAGCCCCAGCATTTT. This gives the protein CASSLVLSGNQPQHF.

This chain uses TRBV6-5 with TRBJ1-2; 9 bases agree with TRBD1. The germline gives CDR1 MNHEY, CDR2 SVGAGI. V was pared by 6 bases and J by 4 bases, with 9 bases of the junction left unmatched. The CDR3 runs to 15 residues. The CDR3 DNA is TGTGCCAGCAGCGGGGGGACAGGGACCCGCTATGGCTACACCTTC. Its protein product is CASSGGTGTRYGYTF.

The chain combines TRBV2 with TRBJ2-5; 7 nucleotides line up with TRBD1. V was clipped by 2 bases and J by 6 bases; unmatched bases: 3. The germline V gene encodes CDR1 SNHLY and CDR2 FYNNEI. The CDR3 is 13 residues long. The CDR3 bases are TGTGCCAGCAGTGAAATAGGGGGCCAGACCCAGTACTTC. Its translation: CASSEIGGQTQYF.

The J gene is TRBJ1-5, the V gene TRBV3-1 (or the pseudogene TRBV3-2); 11 nucleotides match TRBD1. V shed 4 bases, J shed 5 bases, and the junction held 4 bases outside the gene matches. From germline, CDR1 is LGHDT and CDR2 YNNKEL (reference sequence). The CDR3 extends over 15 amino acids. This CDR3 reads CASSRGQGAYQPQHF. The CDR3 nucleotides read TGTGCCAGCAGCCGCGGACAGGGGGCCTATCAGCCCCAGCATTTT.

V usage is TRBV3-1 (or the pseudogene TRBV3-2) and J usage is TRBJ1-3, with D possibly being TRBD1 (5 bases). Trimming removed 4 bases from V and 0 bases from J, with 10 bases in between. CDR3 size: 15 residues. CDR1 LGHDT and CDR2 YNNKEL come from the germline V gene (reference sequence). CDR3 loop: CASSPTAHSGNTIYF. The CDR3 coding sequence is TGTGCCAGCAGCCCGACAGCTCACTCTGGAAACACCATATATTTT.

This clone was detected once. V is TRBV2 and J is TRBJ1-5; tentatively, D is TRBD1 (5 bases). With 6 bases removed from V and 4 bases from J, the gap between germline ends came to 10 bases. CDR1 is SNHLY, CDR2 FYNNEI, per germline. This CDR3 has 13 amino acids. CDR3 sequence: CASRERQNQPQHF. The CDR3 bases are TGTGCCAGCAGGGAGAGACAGAATCAGCCCCAGCATTTT.

This chain connects TRBV7-9 to TRBJ1-1; no firm D call. Germline loops: CDR1 SEHNR, CDR2 FQNEAQ (reference sequence). V lost 1 base and J lost 7, with 7 bases in between. The CDR3 is 12 amino acids. CDR3 bases: TGTGCCAGCAGCTTAGTGAGTCTTGAAGCTTTCTTT. It translates to CASSLVSLEAFF. Based on the CDR3 plus reference TRBV7-9 and TRBJ1-1, the full variable domain is DTGVSQNPRHKITKRGQNVTFRCDPISEHNRLYWYRQTLGQGPEFLTYFQNEAQLEKSRLLSDRFSAERPKGSFSTLEIQRTEQGDSAMYLCASSLVSLEAFFGQGTRLTVV.